This T cell receptor beta chain was obtained from a study of cytomegalovirus exposure and HLA in healthy donors. Whole-study context: Both the 120 or so validation repertoires and the approximately 640 first-cohort repertoires used the same platform, as reported by a later analysis. Study-wide findings and caveats: A later analysis found first-cohort TCR clusters tended to co-occur in the 90 to 150 validation repertoires. Under in vitro conditions, a few CMV-associated chains were confirmed as specific for CMV antigens.

Clones were read by immunoSEQ multiplex PCR, and TCRdb kept only the in-frame ones, dropping some. Of about 220,000 clones in the sample, approximately 83% were seen once. Concerning this clone itself: Its antigen is not identified.

The CDR3 spans 14 residues. Unmatched junction bases numbered 6, after V lost 5 bases and J lost 4 bases. CDR1 MNHEY and CDR2 SMNVEV come from the germline V gene (reference sequence). The sequence came from a woman in her thirties in good health and CMV-seropositive. Specimen: PBMCs. The chain uses TRBV27 and TRBJ1-2, with 8 bases matching TRBD1. CDR3 sequence (DNA): TGTGCCAGCAGTATTTCCGGGACAGGCTATGGCTACACCTTC. Translated: CASSISGTGYGYTF.